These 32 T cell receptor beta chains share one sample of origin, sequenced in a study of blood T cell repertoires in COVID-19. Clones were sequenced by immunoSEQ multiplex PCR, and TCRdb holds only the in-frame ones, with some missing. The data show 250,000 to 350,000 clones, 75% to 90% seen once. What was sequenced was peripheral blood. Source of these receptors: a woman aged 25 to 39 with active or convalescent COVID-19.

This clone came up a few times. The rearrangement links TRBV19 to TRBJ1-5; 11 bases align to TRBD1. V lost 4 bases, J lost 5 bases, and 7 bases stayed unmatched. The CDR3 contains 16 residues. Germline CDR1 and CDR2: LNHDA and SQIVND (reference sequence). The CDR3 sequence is CASSSLRTGGHQPQHF. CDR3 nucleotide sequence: TGTGCCAGTAGTAGCCTCCGGACAGGGGGCCATCAGCCCCAGCATTTT.

CDR3 region: CASSANYEQYF. DNA for the CDR3: TGTGCCAGCAGCGCTAACTACGAGCAGTACTTC. The chain uses TRBV11-2 and TRBJ2-7; no clear D. Germline CDR1 SGHAT, CDR2 FQNNGV. The V end lost 5 bases, the J end lost 3 bases, and 5 bases lay between the germline ends. CDR3 size: 11 residues.

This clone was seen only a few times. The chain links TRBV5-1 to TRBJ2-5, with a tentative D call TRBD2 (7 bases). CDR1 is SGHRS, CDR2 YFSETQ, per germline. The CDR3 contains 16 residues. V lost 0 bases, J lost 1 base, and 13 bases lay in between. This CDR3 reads CASSLDPGGLQETQYF. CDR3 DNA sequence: TGCGCCAGCAGCTTGGATCCCGGGGGGCTCCAAGAGACCCAGTACTTC.

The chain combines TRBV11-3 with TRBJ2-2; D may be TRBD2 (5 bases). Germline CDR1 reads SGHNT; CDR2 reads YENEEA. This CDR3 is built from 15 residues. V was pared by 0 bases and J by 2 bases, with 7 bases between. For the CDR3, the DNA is TGTGCCAGCAGCTTAGATCCGGGAAACACCGGGGAGCTGTTTTTT. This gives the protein CASSLDPGNTGELFF.

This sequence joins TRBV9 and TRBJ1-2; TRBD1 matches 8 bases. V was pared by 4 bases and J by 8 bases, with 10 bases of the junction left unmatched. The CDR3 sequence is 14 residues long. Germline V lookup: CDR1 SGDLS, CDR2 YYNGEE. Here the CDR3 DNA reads TGTGCCAGCAGCCTGGCGACAGGGGTGGGAGGCTACACCTTC. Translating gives CASSLATGVGGYTF.

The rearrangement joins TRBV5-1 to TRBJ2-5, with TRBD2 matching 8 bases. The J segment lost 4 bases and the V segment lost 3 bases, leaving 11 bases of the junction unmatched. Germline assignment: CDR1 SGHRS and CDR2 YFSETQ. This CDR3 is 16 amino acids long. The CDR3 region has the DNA TGCGCCAGCAGCTACGTTGGCGGGGGGACCCGAGAGACCCAGTACTTC. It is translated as CASSYVGGGTRETQYF.

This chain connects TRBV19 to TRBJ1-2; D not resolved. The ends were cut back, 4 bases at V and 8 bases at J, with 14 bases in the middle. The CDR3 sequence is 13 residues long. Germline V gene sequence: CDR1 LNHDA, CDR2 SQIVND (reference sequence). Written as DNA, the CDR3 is TGTGCCAGTAGTACAGGCACAACATGGGGCTACACCTTC. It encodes CASSTGTTWGYTF.

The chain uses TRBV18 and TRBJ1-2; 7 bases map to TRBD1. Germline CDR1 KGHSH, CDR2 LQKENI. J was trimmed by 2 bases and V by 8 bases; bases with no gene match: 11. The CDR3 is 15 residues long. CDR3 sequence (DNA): TGTGCCAGCACAATTACAGGGGTCTCGAACTATGGCTACACCTTC. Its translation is CASTITGVSNYGYTF.

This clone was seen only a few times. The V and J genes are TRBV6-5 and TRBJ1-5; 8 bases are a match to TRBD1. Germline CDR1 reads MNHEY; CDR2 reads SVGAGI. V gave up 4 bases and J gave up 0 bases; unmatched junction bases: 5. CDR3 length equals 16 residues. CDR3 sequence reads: CASSSGTGLSNQPQHF. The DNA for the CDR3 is TGTGCCAGCAGTTCCGGGACAGGACTTAGCAATCAGCCCCAGCATTTT.

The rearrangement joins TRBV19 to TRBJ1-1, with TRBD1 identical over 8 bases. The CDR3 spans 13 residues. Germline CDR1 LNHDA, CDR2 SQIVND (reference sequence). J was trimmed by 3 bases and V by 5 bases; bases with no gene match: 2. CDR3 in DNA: TGTGCCAGTAGTCAGACAGGGGACACTGAAGCTTTCTTT. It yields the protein CASSQTGDTEAFF.

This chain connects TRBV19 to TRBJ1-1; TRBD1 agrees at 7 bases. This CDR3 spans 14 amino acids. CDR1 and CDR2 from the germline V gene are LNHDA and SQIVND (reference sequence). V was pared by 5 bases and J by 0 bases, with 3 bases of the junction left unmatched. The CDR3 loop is CASSWDSMNTEAFF. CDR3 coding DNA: TGTGCCAGTAGTTGGGACAGCATGAACACTGAAGCTTTCTTT.

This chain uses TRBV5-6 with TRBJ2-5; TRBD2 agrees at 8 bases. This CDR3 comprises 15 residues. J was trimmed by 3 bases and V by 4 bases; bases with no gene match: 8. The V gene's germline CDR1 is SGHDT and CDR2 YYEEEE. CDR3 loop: CASSPGTRGKETQYF. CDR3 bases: TGTGCCAGCAGCCCCGGGACTAGGGGGAAAGAGACCCAGTACTTC. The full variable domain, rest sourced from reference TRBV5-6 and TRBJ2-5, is DAGVTQSPTHLIKTRGQQVTLRCSPKSGHDTVSWYQQALGQGPQFIFQYYEEEERQRGNFPDRFSGHQFPNYSSELNVNALLLGDSALYLCASSPGTRGKETQYFGPGTRLLVL.

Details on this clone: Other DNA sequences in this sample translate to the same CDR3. CDR3 region: CASSVSTDTQYF. CDR3 sequence (DNA): TGTGCCAGCAGCGTCTCCACAGATACGCAGTATTTT. The rearrangement joins TRBV9 to TRBJ2-3; D remains unclear. This CDR3 is 12 amino acids long. Germline V gives CDR1 SGDLS, CDR2 YYNGEE. V lost 2 bases, J lost 2 bases, and 3 bases lay in between.

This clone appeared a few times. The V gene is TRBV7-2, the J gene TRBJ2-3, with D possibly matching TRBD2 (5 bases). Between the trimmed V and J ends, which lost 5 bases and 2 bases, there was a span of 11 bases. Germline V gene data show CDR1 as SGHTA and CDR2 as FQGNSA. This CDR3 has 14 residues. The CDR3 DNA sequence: TGTGCCAGCAGCCCAACGACTAACACAGATACGCAGTATTTT. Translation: CASSPTTNTDTQYF.

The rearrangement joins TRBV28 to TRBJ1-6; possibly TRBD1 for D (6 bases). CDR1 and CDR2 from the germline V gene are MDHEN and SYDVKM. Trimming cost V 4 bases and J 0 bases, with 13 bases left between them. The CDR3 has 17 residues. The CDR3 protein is CASSSQTGHSYNSPLHF. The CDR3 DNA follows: TGTGCCAGCAGTTCCCAGACAGGCCACTCCTATAATTCACCCCTCCACTTT.

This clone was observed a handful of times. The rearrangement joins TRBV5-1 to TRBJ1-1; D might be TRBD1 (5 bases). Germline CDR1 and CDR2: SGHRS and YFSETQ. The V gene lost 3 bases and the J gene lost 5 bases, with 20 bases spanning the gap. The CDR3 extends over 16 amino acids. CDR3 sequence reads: CASSSIRGSSGTEAFF. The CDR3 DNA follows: TGCGCCAGCAGCTCGATTAGGGGATCGTCGGGTACTGAAGCTTTCTTT. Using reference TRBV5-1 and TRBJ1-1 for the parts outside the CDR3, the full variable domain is KAGVTQTPRYLIKTRGQQVTLSCSPISGHRSVSWYQQTPGQGLQFLFEYFSETQRNKGNFPGRFSGRQFSNSRSEMNVSTLELGDSALYLCASSSIRGSSGTEAFFGQGTRLTVV.

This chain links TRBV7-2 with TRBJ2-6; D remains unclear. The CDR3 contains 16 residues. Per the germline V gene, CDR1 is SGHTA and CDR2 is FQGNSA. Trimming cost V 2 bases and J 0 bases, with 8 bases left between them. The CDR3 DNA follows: TGTGCCAGCAGCTTATTCGGTTCCTCTGGGGCCAACGTCCTGACTTTC. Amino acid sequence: CASSLFGSSGANVLTF.

This chain's CDR3 is CASNNGGFGSSGEGYTF. As DNA, the CDR3 is TGTGCCAGCAACAACGGTGGGTTTGGATCATCTGGAGAAGGCTACACCTTC. This rearrangement joins TRBV28 to TRBJ1-2; D not resolved. The CDR3 is 17 residues long. Germline V gene lookup returns CDR1 MDHEN and CDR2 SYDVKM. Trimming left V 7 bases short and J 8 bases short, with 29 bases between.

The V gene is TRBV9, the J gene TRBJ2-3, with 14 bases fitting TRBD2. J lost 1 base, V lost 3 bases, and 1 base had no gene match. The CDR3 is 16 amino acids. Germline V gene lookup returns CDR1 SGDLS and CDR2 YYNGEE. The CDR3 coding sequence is TGTGCCAGCAGCGAGGGACTAGCGGGGGGCACAGATACGCAGTATTTT. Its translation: CASSEGLAGGTDTQYF.

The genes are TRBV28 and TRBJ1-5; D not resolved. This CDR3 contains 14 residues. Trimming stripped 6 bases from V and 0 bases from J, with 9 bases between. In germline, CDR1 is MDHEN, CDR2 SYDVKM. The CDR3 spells CASRLGGSNQPQHF. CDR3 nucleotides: TGTGCCAGCAGGCTCGGAGGTAGCAATCAGCCCCAGCATTTT.

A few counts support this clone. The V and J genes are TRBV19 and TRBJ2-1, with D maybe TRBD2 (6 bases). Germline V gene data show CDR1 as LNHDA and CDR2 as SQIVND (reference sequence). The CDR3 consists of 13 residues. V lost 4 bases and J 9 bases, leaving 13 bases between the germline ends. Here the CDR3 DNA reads TGTGCCAGTAGTACACTACTAGCAGGTGAGCAGTTCTTC. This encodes CASSTLLAGEQFF.

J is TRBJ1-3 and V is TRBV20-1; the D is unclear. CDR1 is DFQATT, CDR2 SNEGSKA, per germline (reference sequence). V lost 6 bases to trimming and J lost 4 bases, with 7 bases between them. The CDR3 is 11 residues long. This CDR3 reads CSAPLGNTIYF. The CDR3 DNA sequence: TGCAGTGCCCCCCTGGGAAACACCATATATTTT.

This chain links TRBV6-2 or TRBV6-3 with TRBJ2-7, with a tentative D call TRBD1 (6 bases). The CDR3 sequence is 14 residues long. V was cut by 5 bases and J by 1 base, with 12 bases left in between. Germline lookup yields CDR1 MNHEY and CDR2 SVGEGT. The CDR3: CASSKADSSYEQYF. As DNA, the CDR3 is TGTGCCAGCAGTAAAGCGGACAGTTCCTACGAGCAGTACTTC.

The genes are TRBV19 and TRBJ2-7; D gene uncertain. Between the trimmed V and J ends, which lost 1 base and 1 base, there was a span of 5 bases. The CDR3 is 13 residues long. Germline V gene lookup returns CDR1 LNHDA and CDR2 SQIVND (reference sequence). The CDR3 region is CASSIGASYEQYF. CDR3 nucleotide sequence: TGTGCCAGTAGTATAGGGGCGTCCTACGAGCAGTACTTC.

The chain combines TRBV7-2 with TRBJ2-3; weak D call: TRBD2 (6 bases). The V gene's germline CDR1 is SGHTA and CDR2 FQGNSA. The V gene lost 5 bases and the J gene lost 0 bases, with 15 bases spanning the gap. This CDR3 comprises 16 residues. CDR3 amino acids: CASSPGLSSSTDTQYF. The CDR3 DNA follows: TGTGCCAGCAGCCCCGGACTATCATCTAGCACAGATACGCAGTATTTT.

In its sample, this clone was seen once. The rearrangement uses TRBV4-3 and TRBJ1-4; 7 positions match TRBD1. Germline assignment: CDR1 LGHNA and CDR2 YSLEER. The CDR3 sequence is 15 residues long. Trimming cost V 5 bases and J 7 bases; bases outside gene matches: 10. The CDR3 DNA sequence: TGCGCCAGCAGCACTGACAGGGTTTTAGCTGAAAAACTGTTTTTT. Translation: CASSTDRVLAEKLFF.

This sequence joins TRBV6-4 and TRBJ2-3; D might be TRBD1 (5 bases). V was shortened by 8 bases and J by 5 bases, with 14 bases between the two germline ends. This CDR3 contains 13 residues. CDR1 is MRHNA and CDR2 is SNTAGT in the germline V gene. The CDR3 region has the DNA TGTGCCAGCTCTGCAGGGTATCGAGATACGCAGTATTTT. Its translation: CASSAGYRDTQYF.

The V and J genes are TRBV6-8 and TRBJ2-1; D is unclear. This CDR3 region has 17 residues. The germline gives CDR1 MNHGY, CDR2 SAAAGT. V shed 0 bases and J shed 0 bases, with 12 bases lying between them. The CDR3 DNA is TGTGCCAGCAGTTACTCGAACAGTGCTTACTCCTACAATGAGCAGTTCTTC. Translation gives CASSYSNSAYSYNEQFF.

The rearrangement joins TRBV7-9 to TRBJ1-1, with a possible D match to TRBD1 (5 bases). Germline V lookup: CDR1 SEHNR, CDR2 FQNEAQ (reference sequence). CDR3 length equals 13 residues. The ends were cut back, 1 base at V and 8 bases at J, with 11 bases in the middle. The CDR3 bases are TGTGCCAGCAGCTTAGGACAGACGTTAGAAGCTTTCTTT. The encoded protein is CASSLGQTLEAFF.

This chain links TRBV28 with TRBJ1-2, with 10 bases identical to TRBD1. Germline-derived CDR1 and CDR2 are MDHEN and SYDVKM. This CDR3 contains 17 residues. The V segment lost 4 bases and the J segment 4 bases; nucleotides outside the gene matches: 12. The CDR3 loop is CASSYGTGALSAYGYTF. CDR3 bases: TGTGCCAGCAGTTACGGGACAGGGGCCCTATCCGCCTATGGCTACACCTTC.

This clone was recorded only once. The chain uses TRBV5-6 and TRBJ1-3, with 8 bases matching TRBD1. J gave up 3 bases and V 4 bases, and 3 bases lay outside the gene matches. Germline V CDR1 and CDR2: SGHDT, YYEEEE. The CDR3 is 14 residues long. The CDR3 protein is CASSQQGDGNTIYF. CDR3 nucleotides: TGTGCCAGCAGCCAACAGGGGGATGGAAACACCATATATTTT. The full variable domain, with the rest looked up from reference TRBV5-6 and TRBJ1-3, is DAGVTQSPTHLIKTRGQQVTLRCSPKSGHDTVSWYQQALGQGPQFIFQYYEEEERQRGNFPDRFSGHQFPNYSSELNVNALLLGDSALYLCASSQQGDGNTIYFGEGSWLTVV.

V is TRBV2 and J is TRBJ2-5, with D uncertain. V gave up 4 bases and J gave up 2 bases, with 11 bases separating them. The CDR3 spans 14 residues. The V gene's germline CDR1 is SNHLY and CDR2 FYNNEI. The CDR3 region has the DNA TGTGCCAGCAGTGGACTCTCTTTTCAAGAGACCCAGTACTTC. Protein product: CASSGLSFQETQYF.